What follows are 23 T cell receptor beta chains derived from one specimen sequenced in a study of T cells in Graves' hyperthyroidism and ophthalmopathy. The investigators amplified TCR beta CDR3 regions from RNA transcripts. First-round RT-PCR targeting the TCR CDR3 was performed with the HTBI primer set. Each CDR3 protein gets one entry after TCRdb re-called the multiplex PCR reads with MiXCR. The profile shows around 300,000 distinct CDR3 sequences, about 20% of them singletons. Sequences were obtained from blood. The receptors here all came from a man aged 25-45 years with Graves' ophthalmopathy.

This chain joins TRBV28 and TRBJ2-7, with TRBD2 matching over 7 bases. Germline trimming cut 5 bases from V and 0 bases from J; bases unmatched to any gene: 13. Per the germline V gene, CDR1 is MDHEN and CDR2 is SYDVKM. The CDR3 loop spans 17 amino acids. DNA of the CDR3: TGTGCCAGCAGTGCCCTATTCCGTGGGAGGGACTCCTACGAGCAGTACTTC. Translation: CASSALFRGRDSYEQYF.

CDR3 DNA sequence: TGTGCCAGCTCACCAAACAGATTAGCGGGAGTACGAGATACGCAGTATTTT. As protein: CASSPNRLAGVRDTQYF. The chain links TRBV18 to TRBJ2-3, with 9 bases that match TRBD2. CDR1 is KGHSH and CDR2 is LQKENI in the germline V gene. J gave up 5 bases and V 2 bases, and 11 bases lay outside the gene matches. The length of the CDR3 is 17 residues.

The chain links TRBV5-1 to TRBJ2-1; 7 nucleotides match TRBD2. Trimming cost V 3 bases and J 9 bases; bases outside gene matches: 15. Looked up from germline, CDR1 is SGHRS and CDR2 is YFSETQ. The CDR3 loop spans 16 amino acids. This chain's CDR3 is CASSSGGTTVGSEQFF. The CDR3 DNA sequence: TGCGCCAGCAGCTCCGGCGGGACTACGGTGGGAAGTGAGCAGTTCTTC.

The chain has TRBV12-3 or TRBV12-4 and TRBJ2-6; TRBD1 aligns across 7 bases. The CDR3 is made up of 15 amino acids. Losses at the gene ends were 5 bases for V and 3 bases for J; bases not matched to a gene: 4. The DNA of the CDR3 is TGTGCCAGCAGTCCACACAGGGGTGGGGCCAACGTCCTGACTTTC. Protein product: CASSPHRGGANVLTF.

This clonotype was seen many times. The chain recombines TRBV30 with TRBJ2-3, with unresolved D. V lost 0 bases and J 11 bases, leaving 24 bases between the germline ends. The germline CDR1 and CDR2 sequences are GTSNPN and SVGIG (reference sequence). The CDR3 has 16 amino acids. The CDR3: CAWSVQSALRQGGQYF. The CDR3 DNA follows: TGTGCCTGGAGTGTACAAAGCGCGCTCCGGCAAGGCGGGCAGTATTTT.

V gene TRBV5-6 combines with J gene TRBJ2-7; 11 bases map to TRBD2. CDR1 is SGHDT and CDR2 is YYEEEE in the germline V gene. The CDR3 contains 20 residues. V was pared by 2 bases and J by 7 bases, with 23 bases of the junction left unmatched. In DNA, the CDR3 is TGTGCCAGCAGCTTAGGCCCATCACTAGCGGGAGCTCGGACGTCTTCTGAGCAGTACTTC. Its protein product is CASSLGPSLAGARTSSEQYF.

CDR3 region: CASSQGQGWTPLHF. In nucleotides, the CDR3 is TGTGCCAGCAGCCAAGGACAGGGTTGGACACCCCTCCACTTT. The chain carries TRBV3-1 and TRBJ1-6, with 7 positions matching TRBD1. V was pared by 1 base and J by 11 bases, with 5 bases of the junction left unmatched. The CDR3 consists of 14 residues. Germline-derived CDR1 and CDR2 are LGHDT and YNNKEL (reference sequence).

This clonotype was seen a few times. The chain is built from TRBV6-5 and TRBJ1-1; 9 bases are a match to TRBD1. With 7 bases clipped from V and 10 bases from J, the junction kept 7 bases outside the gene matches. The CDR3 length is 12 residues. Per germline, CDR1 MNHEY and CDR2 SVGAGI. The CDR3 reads CASKRGQGRAFF. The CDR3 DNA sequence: TGTGCCAGCAAGAGGGGACAGGGCCGAGCTTTCTTT.

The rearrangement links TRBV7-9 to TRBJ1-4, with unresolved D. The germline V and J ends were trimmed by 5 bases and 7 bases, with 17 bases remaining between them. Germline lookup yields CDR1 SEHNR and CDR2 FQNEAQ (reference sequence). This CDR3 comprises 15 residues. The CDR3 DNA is TGTGCCAGCAGCCTCACCGTTGGCGCAGCTGAAAAACTGTTTTTT. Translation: CASSLTVGAAEKLFF.

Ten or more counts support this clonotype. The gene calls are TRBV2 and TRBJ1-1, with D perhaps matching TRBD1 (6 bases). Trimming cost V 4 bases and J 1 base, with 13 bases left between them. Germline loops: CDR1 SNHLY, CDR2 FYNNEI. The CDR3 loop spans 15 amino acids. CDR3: CASSAPAGANTEAFF. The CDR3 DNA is TGTGCCAGCAGTGCTCCTGCGGGGGCGAACACTGAAGCTTTCTTT.

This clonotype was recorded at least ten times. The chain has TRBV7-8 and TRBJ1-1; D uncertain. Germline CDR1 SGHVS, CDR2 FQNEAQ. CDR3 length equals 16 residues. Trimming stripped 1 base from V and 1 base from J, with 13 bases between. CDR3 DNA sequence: TGTGCCAGCAGCTTAGGAGGAAGACGGAAGAACACTGAAGCTTTCTTT. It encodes CASSLGGRRKNTEAFF.

The CDR3 is CASRLRWGETQYF. CDR3 sequence (DNA): TGTGCCAGCAGGCTCCGGTGGGGGGAGACCCAGTACTTC. This chain joins TRBV28 and TRBJ2-5; either TRBD1 or TRBD2 may fit D (5 bases each). Germline V gene data show CDR1 as MDHEN and CDR2 as SYDVKM. Trimming shortened V by 6 bases and J by 5 bases, and 13 bases separated the two germline ends. The CDR3 is made up of 13 amino acids. Full variable domain (outside the CDR3, taken from reference TRBV28 and TRBJ2-5): DVKVTQSSRYLVKRTGEKVFLECVQDMDHENMFWYRQDPGLGLRLIYFSYDVKMKEKGDIPEGYSVSREKKERFSLILESASTNQTSMYLCASRLRWGETQYFGPGTRLLVL.

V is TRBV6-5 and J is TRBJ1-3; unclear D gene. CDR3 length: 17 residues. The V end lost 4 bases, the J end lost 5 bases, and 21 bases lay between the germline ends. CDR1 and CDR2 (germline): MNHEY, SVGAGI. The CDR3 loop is CASSSNLGGQRRNTIYF. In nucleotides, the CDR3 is TGTGCCAGCAGTTCCAACCTCGGCGGGCAGCGTAGAAACACCATATATTTT.

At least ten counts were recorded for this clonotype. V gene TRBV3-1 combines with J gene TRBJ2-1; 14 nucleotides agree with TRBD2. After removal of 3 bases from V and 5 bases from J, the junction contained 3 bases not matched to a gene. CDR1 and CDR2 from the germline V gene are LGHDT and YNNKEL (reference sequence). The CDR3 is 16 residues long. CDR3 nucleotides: TGTGCCAGCAGCCACGGACTAGCGGGAGGCCACAATGAGCAGTTCTTC. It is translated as CASSHGLAGGHNEQFF.

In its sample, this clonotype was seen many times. CDR3 DNA sequence: TGTGCCAGCAGTGGGGCGGAGACAGGGATCTTTATTACCTATGGCTACACCTTC. Its translation is CASSGAETGIFITYGYTF. This rearrangement joins TRBV6-1 to TRBJ1-2, with 7 bases lining up with TRBD1. V shed 4 bases and J 4 bases; nucleotides not matched to a gene: 18. The CDR3 is 18 amino acids. The germline gives CDR1 MNHNS, CDR2 SASEGT.

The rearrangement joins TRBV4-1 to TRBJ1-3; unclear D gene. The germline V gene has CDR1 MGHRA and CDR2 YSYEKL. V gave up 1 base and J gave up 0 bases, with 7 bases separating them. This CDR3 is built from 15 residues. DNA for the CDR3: TGCGCCAGCAGCCAAGTTTACTCCTCTGGAAACACCATATATTTT. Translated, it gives CASSQVYSSGNTIYF.

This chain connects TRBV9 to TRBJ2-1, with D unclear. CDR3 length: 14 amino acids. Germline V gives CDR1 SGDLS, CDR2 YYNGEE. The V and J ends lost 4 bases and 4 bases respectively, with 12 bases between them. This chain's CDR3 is CASSPSTRYNEQFF. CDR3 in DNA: TGTGCCAGCAGCCCCTCCACGAGATACAATGAGCAGTTCTTC.

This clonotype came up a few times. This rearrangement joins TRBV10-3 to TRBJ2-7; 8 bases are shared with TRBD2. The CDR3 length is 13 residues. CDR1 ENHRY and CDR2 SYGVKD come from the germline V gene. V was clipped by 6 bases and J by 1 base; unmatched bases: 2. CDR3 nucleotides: TGTGCCATCAGCGGGGGGGAGTCCTACGAGCAGTACTTC. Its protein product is CAISGGESYEQYF.

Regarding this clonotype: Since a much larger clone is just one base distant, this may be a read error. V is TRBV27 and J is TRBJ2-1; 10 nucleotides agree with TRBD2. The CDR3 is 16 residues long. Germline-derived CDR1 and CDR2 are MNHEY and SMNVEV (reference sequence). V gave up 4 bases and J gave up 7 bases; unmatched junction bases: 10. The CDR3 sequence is CASSSGEAGGPNEQFF. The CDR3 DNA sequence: TGTGCCAGCAGTTCCGGAGAAGCGGGAGGGCCGAATGAGCAGTTCTTC.

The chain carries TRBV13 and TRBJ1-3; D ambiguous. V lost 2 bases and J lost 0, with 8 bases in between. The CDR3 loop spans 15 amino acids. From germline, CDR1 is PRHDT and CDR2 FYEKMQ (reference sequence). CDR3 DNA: TGTGCCAGCAGCTTAAGCATGATCTCTGGAAACACCATATATTTT. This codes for CASSLSMISGNTIYF.

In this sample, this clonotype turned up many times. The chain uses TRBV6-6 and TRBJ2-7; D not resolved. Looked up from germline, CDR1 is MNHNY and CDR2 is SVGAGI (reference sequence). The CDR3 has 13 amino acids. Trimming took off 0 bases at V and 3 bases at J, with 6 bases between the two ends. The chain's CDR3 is CASSYSRLYEQYF. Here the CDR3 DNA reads TGTGCCAGCAGTTACTCGCGTCTCTACGAGCAGTACTTC.

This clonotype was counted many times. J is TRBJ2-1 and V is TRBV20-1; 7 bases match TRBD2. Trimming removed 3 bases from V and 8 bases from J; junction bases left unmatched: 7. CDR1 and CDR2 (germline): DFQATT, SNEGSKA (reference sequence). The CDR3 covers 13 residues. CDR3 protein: CSARGGSIDEQFF. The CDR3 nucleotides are TGCAGTGCTAGGGGCGGGAGTATCGATGAGCAGTTCTTC.

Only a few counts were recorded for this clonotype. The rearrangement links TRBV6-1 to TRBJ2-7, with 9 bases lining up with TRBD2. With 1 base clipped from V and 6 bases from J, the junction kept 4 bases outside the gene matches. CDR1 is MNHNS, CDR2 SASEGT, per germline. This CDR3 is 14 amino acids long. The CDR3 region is CASSEVLAGSEQYF. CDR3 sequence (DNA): TGTGCCAGCAGTGAAGTCCTAGCGGGAAGCGAGCAGTACTTC.